This entry describes one TCR beta chain. Its antigen is not known. Measured with immunoSEQ multiplex PCR; TCRdb has only the in-frame clones, and not every one. The sample has around 80,000 clones, 78% seen once. The data originate from a study of radiotherapy plus CTLA-4 blockade in lung cancer. The CDR3 is made up of 15 amino acids. The germline V gene encodes CDR1 MGHRA and CDR2 YSYEKL. Trimming at V came to 2 bases and at J to 5 bases, leaving 2 bases not matched to a gene. Findings and caveats of the study: Blood-borne expansion of tumor-derived TCR clones followed radiotherapy plus ipilimumab. According to reports, early shifts in blood T cell clones, alongside interferon-beta, forecast response most accurately.

Patients with chemo-refractory metastatic non-small-cell lung cancer received focal radiation plus CTLA-4 blockade with ipilimumab. The chain recombines TRBV4-1 with TRBJ1-5, with 11 bases matching TRBD1. The sequences come from peripheral blood, collected from a patient treated with radiotherapy plus ipilimumab. The receptor was isolated from a human donor with non-small cell lung cancer whose response to radiotherapy plus ipilimumab could not be evaluated. Some clones in this sample may be carry-over from other donors' samples. The CDR3 sequence is CASSQWDRGYQPQHF. The CDR3, as DNA: TGCGCCAGCAGCCAATGGGACAGGGGGTATCAGCCCCAGCATTTT.